This T cell receptor beta chain was observed in a study of shared clonotypes between healthy human individuals. Method: immunoSEQ multiplex PCR; TCRdb's copy keeps in-frame clones and lacks some. Here the sample spans 2 million to 2.5 million clones, 85% to 95% being singletons. V was shortened by 1 base and J by 6 bases, with 6 bases between the two germline ends. CDR1 is DFQATT and CDR2 is SNEGSKA in the germline V gene (reference sequence). The CDR3 has 11 amino acids. Each donor was a Caucasian adult residing in Nashville, Tennessee. A remark on this clone: This sample includes further DNA sequences coding for the same CDR3.

The sample consisted of naive CD4+ T cells from PBMCs. Subset given: CD45RA+ positively selected. This TCR derives from a man aged 18-30 years in good health. Some clones in this sample may be carry-over from other donors' samples. The rearrangement links TRBV20-1 to TRBJ1-2; D unresolved. CDR3 in DNA: TGCAGTGCTAGAGTGCAGAATGGCTACACCTTC. Amino acid sequence: CSARVQNGYTF.